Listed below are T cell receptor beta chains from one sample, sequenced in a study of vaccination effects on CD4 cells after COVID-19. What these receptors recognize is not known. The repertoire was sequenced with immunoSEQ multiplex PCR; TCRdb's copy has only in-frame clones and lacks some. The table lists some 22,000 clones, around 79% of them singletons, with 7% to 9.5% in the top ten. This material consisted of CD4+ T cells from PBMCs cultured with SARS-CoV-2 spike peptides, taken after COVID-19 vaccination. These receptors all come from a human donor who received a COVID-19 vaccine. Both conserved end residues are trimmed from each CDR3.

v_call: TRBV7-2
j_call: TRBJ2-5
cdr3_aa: ASSSQRQETQY

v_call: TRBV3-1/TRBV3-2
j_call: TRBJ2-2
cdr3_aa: ASRPGAGELF

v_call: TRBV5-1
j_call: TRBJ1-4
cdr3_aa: ASTGTGDLNEKLF

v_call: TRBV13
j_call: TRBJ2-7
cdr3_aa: ASSARLSYEQY

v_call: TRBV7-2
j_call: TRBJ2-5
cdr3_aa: ASSLDGGSGKTQY

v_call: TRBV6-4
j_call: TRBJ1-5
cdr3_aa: ASRKDRYNQPQH

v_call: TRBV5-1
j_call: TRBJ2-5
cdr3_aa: ASSSQLRDRKTQY

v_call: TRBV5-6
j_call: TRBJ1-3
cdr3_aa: ASSLWGGNTIY

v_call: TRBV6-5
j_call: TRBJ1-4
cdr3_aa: ASRDTGFGQLF

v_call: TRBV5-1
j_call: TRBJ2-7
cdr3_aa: ASSLGQVRDEQY

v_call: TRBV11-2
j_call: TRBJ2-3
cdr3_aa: ASSLVGAGSLTDTQY

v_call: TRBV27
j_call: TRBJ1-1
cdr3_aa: ASKQGHTEAF

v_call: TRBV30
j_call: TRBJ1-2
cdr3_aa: AWSEGTGYGYT

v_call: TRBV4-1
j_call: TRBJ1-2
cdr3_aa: ASSPDFGGYGYT

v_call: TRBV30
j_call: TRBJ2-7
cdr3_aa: ACLTGPSYEQY

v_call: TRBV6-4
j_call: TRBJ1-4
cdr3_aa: ASIFMGEQTESNEKLF

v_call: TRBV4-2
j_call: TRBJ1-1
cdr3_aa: ASSQQGSTNTEAF

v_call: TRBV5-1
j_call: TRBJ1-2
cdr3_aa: ASSWGVRDYGYT

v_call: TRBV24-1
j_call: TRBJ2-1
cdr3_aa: ATSDWGQGSYNEQF

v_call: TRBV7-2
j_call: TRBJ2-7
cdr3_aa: ASSLNNYEQY

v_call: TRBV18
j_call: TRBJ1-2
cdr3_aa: ASSPLGQGAYGYT

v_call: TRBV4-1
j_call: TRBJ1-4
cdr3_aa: ASSQVNVEAYNEKLF

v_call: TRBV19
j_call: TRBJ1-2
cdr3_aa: ASSLTPGQGNYGYT

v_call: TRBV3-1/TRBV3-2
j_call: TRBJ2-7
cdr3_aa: ASSRDRDRGGYEQY

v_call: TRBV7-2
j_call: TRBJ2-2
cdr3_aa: ASSPRDRANTGELF

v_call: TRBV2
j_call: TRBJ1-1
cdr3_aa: ASTPTGYTEAF

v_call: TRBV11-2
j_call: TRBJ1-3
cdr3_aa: ASSFRSSGNTIY

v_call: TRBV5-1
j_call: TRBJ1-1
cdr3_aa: ASSLGRDRRNTEAF

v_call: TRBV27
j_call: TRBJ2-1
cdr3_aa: ASSLSRTRGEQF

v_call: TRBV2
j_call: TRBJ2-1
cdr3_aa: ASRSTSGSGNEQF

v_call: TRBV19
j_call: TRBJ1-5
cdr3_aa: ASSRGLGQPQH

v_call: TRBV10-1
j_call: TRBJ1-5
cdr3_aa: ASRAGSNQPQH

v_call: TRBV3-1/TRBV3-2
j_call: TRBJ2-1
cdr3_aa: ASSQDGGASYNEQF

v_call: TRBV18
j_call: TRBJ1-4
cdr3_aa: ASSPLSAATNEKLF

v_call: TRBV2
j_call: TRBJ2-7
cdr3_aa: ASRNGQSSYEQY

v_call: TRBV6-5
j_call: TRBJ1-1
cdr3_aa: ASSSLEDTEAF

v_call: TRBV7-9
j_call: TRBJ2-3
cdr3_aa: ASSSGTSGRTDTQY

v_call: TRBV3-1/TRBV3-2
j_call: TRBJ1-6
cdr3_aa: ASSQGQGSPLH

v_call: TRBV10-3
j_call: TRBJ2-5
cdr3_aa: AITPGQGRETQY

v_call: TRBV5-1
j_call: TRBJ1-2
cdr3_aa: ASSLEGQGTPRGYT

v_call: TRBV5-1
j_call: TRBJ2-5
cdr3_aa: ASSLDDSMKTQY

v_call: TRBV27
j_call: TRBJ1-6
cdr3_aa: ASSLFDRGGSPLH

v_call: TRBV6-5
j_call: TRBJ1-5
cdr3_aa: ASSTPGHNQPQH

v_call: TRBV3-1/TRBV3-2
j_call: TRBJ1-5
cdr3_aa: ASSQDHTSNQPQH

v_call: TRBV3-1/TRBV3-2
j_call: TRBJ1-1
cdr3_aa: ASSQDQGTRTEAF

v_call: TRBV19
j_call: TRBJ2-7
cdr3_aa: ATQLGHTSYEQY

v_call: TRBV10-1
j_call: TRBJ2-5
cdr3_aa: ASSESEGQGASQETQY

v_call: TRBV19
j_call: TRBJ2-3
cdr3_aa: ASSIDSSFRNTQY

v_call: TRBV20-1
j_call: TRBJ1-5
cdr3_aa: SASGGLDPKGNQPQH

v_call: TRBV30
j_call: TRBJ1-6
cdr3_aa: AWSVIHTDNSPLH

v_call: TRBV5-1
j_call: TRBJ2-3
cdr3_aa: ASSLSGTSSTDTQY

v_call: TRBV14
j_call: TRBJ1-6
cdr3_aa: ASSHVGESSYNSPLH

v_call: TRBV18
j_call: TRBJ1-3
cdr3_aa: ASSPDSSGNTIY

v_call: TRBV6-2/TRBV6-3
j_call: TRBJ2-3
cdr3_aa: ASSFRDIITDTQY

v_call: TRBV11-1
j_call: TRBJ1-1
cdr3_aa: ASSFKGDTEAF

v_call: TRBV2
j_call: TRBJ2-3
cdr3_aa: ASSNQGRSGDTQY

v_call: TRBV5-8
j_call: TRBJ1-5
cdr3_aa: ASSPDRGGYQPQH